The table lists the clone carrying this T cell receptor beta chain with a few counts. Antigen specificity is unknown. Each CDR3 protein is one row after TCRdb ran MiXCR on the 5' RACE reads. The repertoire holds roughly 450,000 distinct CDR3 sequences, with under 20% as singletons. These data are taken from a study of T-cell memory formation after mild COVID-19. Study information: TCR clustering was largely donor specific.

Per the germline V gene, CDR1 is SNHLY and CDR2 is FYNNEI. The CDR3 is 14 amino acids. With 9 bases removed from V and 6 bases from J, the gap between germline ends came to 21 bases. Broader study findings: Day 37-peaking second-wave clones had unconfirmed SARS-CoV-2 specificity. Clones that contracted from day 15 to 85 were balanced CD4/CD8, while later expanders leaned CD4+. The study found contracting CD4+ clones mainly in CM and EM and contracting CD8+ clones in EMRA.

The sequencing sample was made of PBMCs or a T cell subset sorted from them (not recorded which). This receptor was obtained from a man aged 18 to 29 who had mild COVID-19 (a few samples of this study predate the infection). Cell type and time point are not known. The V gene is TRBV2, the J gene TRBJ2-7, with D unresolved. DNA of the CDR3: TGTGCCAGTAGACTTAGGCCCCTCTCCGGCGAGCAGTACTTC. Translating it yields CASRLRPLSGEQYF.